One and the same sample provided the 12 T cell receptor beta chains below, sequenced in a study of T cell changes during pregnancy in multiple sclerosis. Only in-frame clones appear in the TCRdb table, and some are missing; sequencing was by immunoSEQ multiplex PCR. The sample consists of more than 40,000 clones, 90% to 95% of them appearing once. Specimen: CD8+ T cells from peripheral blood mononuclear cells, collected in the first trimester of pregnancy. All receptors come from a female donor with multiple sclerosis, enrolled in a pregnancy study.

CDR3 region: CASSVGRTGGVGYGYTF. The DNA for the CDR3 is TGTGCCAGCAGCGTAGGAAGGACAGGGGGCGTCGGCTATGGCTACACCTTC. This chain joins TRBV9 and TRBJ1-2; 11 bases are shared with TRBD1. Germline CDR1 reads SGDLS; CDR2 reads YYNGEE. Trimming removed 0 bases from V and 4 bases from J; junction bases left unmatched: 8. The CDR3 is 17 residues long.

The chain carries TRBV7-9 and TRBJ1-1; 9 nucleotides align to TRBD1. V lost 5 bases, J lost 0 bases, and 4 bases stayed unmatched. The CDR3 has 15 residues. Germline V gene sequence: CDR1 SEHNR, CDR2 FQNEAQ (reference sequence). CDR3 protein: CASSLGQGMNTEAFF. The CDR3 coding sequence is TGTGCCAGCAGCCTTGGACAGGGGATGAACACTGAAGCTTTCTTT.

The chain employs TRBV29-1 and TRBJ1-2; possibly TRBD1 for D (5 bases). The CDR3 consists of 13 residues. V shed 4 bases and J shed 5 bases, with 14 bases lying between them. Germline CDR1 SQVTM, CDR2 ANQGSEA. The CDR3 sequence is CSVGPTDPYGYTF. As DNA, the CDR3 is TGCAGCGTTGGGCCGACAGACCCATATGGCTACACCTTC.

This chain uses TRBV5-4 with TRBJ2-7, with 8 bases lining up with TRBD1. Losses at the gene ends were 4 bases for V and 6 bases for J; bases not matched to a gene: 15. Germline loops: CDR1 SGHNT, CDR2 YYREEE (reference sequence). The length of the CDR3 is 16 residues. CDR3 coding DNA: TGTGCCAGCAGCGCTACTGGACAGGGTAGAAGAGGCGAGCAGTACTTC. This codes for CASSATGQGRRGEQYF.

The V and J genes are TRBV28 and TRBJ1-5; D is uncertain. The ends were cut back, 3 bases at V and 7 bases at J, with 16 bases in the middle. Per the germline V gene, CDR1 is MDHEN and CDR2 is SYDVKM. The CDR3 is made up of 15 amino acids. CDR3 in amino acids: CASSFPPGSRQPQHF. The CDR3 nucleotides are TGTGCCAGCAGTTTCCCCCCCGGATCGAGGCAGCCCCAGCATTTT. Full variable domain (missing parts from reference TRBV28 and TRBJ1-5): DVKVTQSSRYLVKRTGEKVFLECVQDMDHENMFWYRQDPGLGLRLIYFSYDVKMKEKGDIPEGYSVSREKKERFSLILESASTNQTSMYLCASSFPPGSRQPQHFGDGTRLSIL.

This chain uses TRBV7-2 with TRBJ2-1; 12 bases are a match to TRBD2. Germline V gene lookup returns CDR1 SGHTA and CDR2 FQGNSA. The CDR3 covers 16 residues. V was clipped by 1 base and J by 4 bases; unmatched bases: 2. CDR3 protein: CASSLGTSGTYNEQFF. The CDR3 DNA sequence: TGTGCCAGCAGCTTAGGGACTAGCGGGACATACAATGAGCAGTTCTTC.

The V and J genes are TRBV9 and TRBJ2-7; 7 nucleotides match TRBD2. The length of the CDR3 is 13 residues. V was clipped by 3 bases and J by 4 bases; unmatched bases: 4. Germline V CDR1 and CDR2: SGDLS, YYNGEE. CDR3 nucleotide sequence: TGTGCCAGCAGCGCGGGAGGAGAATACGAGCAGTACTTC. This codes for CASSAGGEYEQYF.

The V gene is TRBV9, the J gene TRBJ1-1, with TRBD1 identical over 9 bases. V gave up 0 bases and J gave up 4 bases; unmatched junction bases: 10. CDR3 length: 17 amino acids. Germline lookup yields CDR1 SGDLS and CDR2 YYNGEE. The CDR3 here is CASSVEPDRGTSTEAFF. The CDR3 bases are TGTGCCAGCAGCGTAGAACCGGACAGGGGAACGAGCACTGAAGCTTTCTTT.

The DNA of the CDR3 is TGTGCCAGCAGCCGGGTTTGGAGCTACGAGCAGTACTTC. Amino acids: CASSRVWSYEQYF. The chain employs TRBV14 and TRBJ2-7, with unresolved D. This CDR3 contains 13 residues. V shed 4 bases and J shed 3 bases, with 10 bases lying between them. Germline values: CDR1 SGHDN, CDR2 FVKESK.

The rearrangement uses TRBV7-3 and TRBJ2-7; perhaps TRBD1 as D (5 bases). Per the germline V gene, CDR1 is SGHTA and CDR2 is FQGTGA. With 4 bases removed from V and 9 bases from J, the gap between germline ends came to 19 bases. There are 14 residues in the CDR3. CDR3 amino acids: CASSSTATMIGQYF. DNA for the CDR3: TGTGCCAGCAGCTCGACAGCCACGATGATCGGGCAGTACTTC.

The chain carries TRBV2 and TRBJ1-1, with a possible D match to TRBD1 (5 bases). Looked up from germline, CDR1 is SNHLY and CDR2 is FYNNEI. V gave up 6 bases and J gave up 5 bases, with 13 bases separating them. The CDR3 length is 13 residues. The CDR3 loop reads CASRQGFGTEAFF. The DNA of the CDR3 is TGTGCCAGCAGGCAGGGTTTTGGGACTGAAGCTTTCTTT.

CDR3 region: CASSYRGNLFF. CDR3 coding DNA: TGTGCCAGCAGTTACAGGGGGAATCTGTTTTTT. The chain has TRBV6-5 and TRBJ1-4; D is perhaps TRBD1 (6 bases). From germline, CDR1 is MNHEY and CDR2 SVGAGI. This CDR3 spans 11 amino acids. Trimming pared 2 bases from V and 14 bases from J, leaving 9 bases between.